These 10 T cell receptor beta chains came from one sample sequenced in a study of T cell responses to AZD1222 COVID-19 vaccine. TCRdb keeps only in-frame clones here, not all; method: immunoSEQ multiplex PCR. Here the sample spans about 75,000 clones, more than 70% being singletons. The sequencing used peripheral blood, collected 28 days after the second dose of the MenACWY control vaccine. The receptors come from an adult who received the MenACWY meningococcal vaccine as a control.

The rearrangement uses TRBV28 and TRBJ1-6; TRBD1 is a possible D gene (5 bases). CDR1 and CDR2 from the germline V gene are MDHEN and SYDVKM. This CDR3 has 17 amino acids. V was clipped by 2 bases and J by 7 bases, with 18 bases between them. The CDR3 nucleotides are TGTGCCAGCAGTTTAAATGGGGGACGGGGGATAAATTCACCCCTCCACTTT. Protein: CASSLNGGRGINSPLHF.

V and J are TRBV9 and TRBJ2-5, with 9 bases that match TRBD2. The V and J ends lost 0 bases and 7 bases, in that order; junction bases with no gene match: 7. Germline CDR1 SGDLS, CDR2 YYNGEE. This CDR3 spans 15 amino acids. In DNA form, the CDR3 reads TGTGCCAGCAGCGTAGGCCCTAGCGGGGAGGTGACCCAGTACTTC. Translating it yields CASSVGPSGEVTQYF.

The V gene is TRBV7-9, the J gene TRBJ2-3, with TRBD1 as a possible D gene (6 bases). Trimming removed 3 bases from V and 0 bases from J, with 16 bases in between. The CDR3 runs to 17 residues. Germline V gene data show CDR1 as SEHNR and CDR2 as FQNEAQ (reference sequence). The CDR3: CASSFSGTRISTDTQYF. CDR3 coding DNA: TGTGCCAGCAGCTTCTCCGGGACAAGAATTAGCACAGATACGCAGTATTTT.

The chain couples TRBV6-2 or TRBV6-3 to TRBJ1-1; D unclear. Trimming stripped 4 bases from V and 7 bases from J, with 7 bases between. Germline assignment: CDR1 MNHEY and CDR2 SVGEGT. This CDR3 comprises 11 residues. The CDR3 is CASSWAHEAFF. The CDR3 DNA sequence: TGTGCCAGCAGTTGGGCCCATGAAGCTTTCTTT.

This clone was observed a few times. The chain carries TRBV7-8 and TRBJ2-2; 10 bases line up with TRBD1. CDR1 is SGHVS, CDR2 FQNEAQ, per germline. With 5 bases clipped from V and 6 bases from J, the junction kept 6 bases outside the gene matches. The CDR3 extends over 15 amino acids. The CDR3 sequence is CASSRGQGDPGELFF. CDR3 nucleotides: TGTGCCAGCAGCCGAGGACAGGGGGACCCCGGGGAGCTGTTTTTT. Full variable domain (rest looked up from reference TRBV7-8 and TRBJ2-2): GAGVSQSPRYKVAKRGQDVALRCDPISGHVSLFWYQQALGQGPEFLTYFQNEAQLDKSGLPSDRFFAERPEGSVSTLKIQRTQQEDSAVYLCASSRGQGDPGELFFGEGSRLTVL.

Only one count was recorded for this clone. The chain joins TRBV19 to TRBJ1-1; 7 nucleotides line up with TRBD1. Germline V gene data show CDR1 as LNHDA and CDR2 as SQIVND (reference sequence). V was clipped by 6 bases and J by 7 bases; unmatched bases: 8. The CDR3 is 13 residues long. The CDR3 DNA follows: TGTGCCAGTAGCCCAGGACAGGCCTATGAAGCTTTCTTT. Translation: CASSPGQAYEAFF. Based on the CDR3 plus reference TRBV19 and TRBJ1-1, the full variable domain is DGGITQSPKYLFRKEGQNVTLSCEQNLNHDAMYWYRQDPGQGLRLIYYSQIVNDFQKGDIAEGYSVSREKKESFPLTVTSAQKNPTAFYLCASSPGQAYEAFFGQGTRLTVV.

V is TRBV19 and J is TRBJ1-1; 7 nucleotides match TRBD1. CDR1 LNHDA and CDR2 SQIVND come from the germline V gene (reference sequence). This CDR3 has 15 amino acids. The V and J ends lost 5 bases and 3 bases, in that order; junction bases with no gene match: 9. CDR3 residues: CASSPKTGLDTEAFF. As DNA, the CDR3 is TGTGCCAGTAGTCCGAAGACAGGGCTCGACACTGAAGCTTTCTTT. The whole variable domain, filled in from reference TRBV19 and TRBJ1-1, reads DGGITQSPKYLFRKEGQNVTLSCEQNLNHDAMYWYRQDPGQGLRLIYYSQIVNDFQKGDIAEGYSVSREKKESFPLTVTSAQKNPTAFYLCASSPKTGLDTEAFFGQGTRLTVV.

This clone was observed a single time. CDR3 nucleotides: TGTGCCAGCAGTTTCTGGGCGAGCAATCAGCCCCAGCATTTT. Residues: CASSFWASNQPQHF. The chain is built from TRBV28 and TRBJ1-5; D remains ambiguous. The CDR3 sequence is 14 residues long. Germline lookup yields CDR1 MDHEN and CDR2 SYDVKM. Trimming removed 3 bases at V and 1 base at J, with 7 bases between.

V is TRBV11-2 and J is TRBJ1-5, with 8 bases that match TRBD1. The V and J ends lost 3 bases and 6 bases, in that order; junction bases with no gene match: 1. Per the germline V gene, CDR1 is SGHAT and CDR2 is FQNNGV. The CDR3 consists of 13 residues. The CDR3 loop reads CASSLDRVQPQHF. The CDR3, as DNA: TGTGCCAGCAGCTTGGACAGGGTTCAGCCCCAGCATTTT.

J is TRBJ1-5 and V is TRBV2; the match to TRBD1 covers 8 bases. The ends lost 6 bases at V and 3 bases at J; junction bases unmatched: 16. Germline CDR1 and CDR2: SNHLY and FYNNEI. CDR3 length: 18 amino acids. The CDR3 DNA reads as TGTGCCAGCAGGAGGGATGTTTCCGGGACAGGCGCCAATCAGCCCCAGCATTTT. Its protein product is CASRRDVSGTGANQPQHF.